Listed below are T cell receptor beta chains from one sample, sequenced in a study of OX40 agonist ivuxolimab in advanced cancers. This table comes from immunoSEQ multiplex PCR, and its TCRdb copy is limited to in-frame clones, with some not included. This repertoire shows roughly 9,300 clones, about 63% found once; its top ten account for about 43%. The specimen comprised CD4+ or CD8+ T cells sorted from blood, sampled in a trial of the OX40 agonist ivuxolimab. The source of these receptors is an adult with an advanced solid tumor such as melanoma, head and neck, liver or kidney cancer. The CDR3 runs from the conserved cysteine through the conserved F or W. The D gene is left open where the match is weak. For some rows the clone size is stated as once, few or many, or as a class when expanded; others skip it.

J,D,V,size,CDR3,DNA
TRBJ1-1,NA,TRBV2,medium-sized,CASSEVVGTEAFF,TGTGCCAGCAGTGAAGTTGTCGGCACTGAAGCTTTCTTT
TRBJ1-5,NA,TRBV29-1,few,CSVGGGASNQPQHF,TGCAGCGTTGGGGGAGGGGCCAGCAATCAGCCCCAGCATTTT
TRBJ2-3,TRBD2,TRBV7-2,NA,CASSLTSGSTDTQYF,TGTGCCAGCAGCCTCACTAGCGGAAGCACAGATACGCAGTATTTT
TRBJ1-1,NA,TRBV11-3,few,CASSLEGPRNTEAFF,TGTGCCAGCAGCTTAGAGGGGCCGCGGAACACTGAAGCTTTCTTT
TRBJ1-1,TRBD1,TRBV28,NA,CASGQGVTEAFF,TGTGCCAGTGGACAGGGGGTCACTGAAGCTTTCTTT
TRBJ2-1,TRBD2,TRBV9,few,CASSVGGGAANEQFF,TGTGCCAGCAGCGTAGGGGGGGGAGCGGCGAATGAGCAGTTCTTC
TRBJ2-1,TRBD2,TRBV27,NA,CASSTTSGRAYGNEQFF,TGTGCCAGCAGTACAACTAGCGGGAGGGCCTACGGCAATGAGCAGTTCTTC
TRBJ2-7,TRBD1,TRBV5-4,NA,CASSLPGGNYEQYF,TGTGCCAGCAGCTTGCCAGGGGGAAACTACGAGCAGTACTTC
TRBJ2-1,NA,TRBV9,once,CASSVGGSPGYNEQFF,TGTGCCAGCAGCGTAGGAGGGTCCCCCGGCTACAATGAGCAGTTCTTC
TRBJ1-3,NA,TRBV19,once,CASSTGIGNTIYF,TGTGCCAGTAGTACCGGGATCGGAAACACCATATATTTT
TRBJ2-1,NA,TRBV7-3,few,CASGYSYNEQFF,TGTGCCAGTGGGTACTCCTACAATGAGCAGTTCTTC
TRBJ2-1,NA,TRBV27,NA,CASRIGQSSYNEQFF,TGTGCCAGCAGAATAGGGCAGAGCTCCTACAATGAGCAGTTCTTC
TRBJ2-5,TRBD1,TRBV19,NA,CASSMGTGPQETQYF,TGTGCCAGTAGTATGGGGACAGGGCCCCAAGAGACCCAGTACTTC
TRBJ2-3,TRBD2,TRBV28,NA,CASSFPGTSGRTDTQYF,TGTGCCAGCAGTTTCCCCGGGACTAGCGGGAGAACAGATACGCAGTATTTT
TRBJ2-1,NA,TRBV11-3,NA,CASSLDSLEQFF,TGTGCCAGCAGCTTAGACAGCCTTGAGCAGTTCTTC
TRBJ2-1,TRBD2,TRBV27,NA,CASSLWTSGAGNEQFF,TGTGCCAGCAGTTTGTGGACTAGCGGGGCAGGCAATGAGCAGTTCTTC
TRBJ1-5,NA,TRBV21-1,NA,CASSTRDGGHQPQHF,TGTGCCAGCAGCACCAGGGACGGGGGGCATCAGCCCCAGCATTTT
TRBJ2-7,NA,TRBV6-9,many,CASSFSGRRDEQYF,TGTGCCAGCAGTTTCAGCGGACGGAGGGACGAGCAGTACTTC
TRBJ1-1,NA,TRBV5-8,NA,CASSFKGYVIGAFF,TGTGCCAGCAGCTTCAAGGGATACGTTATTGGAGCTTTCTTT
TRBJ2-7,NA,TRBV30,NA,CAWRNAPATVYEQYF,TGTGCCTGGAGAAACGCCCCAGCGACCGTATACGAGCAGTACTTC
TRBJ2-1,NA,TRBV6-5,NA,CASRPGAYNEQFF,TGTGCCAGCAGACCGGGGGCCTACAATGAGCAGTTCTTC
TRBJ2-1,NA,TRBV6-9,NA,CASSPDREIHNEQFF,TGTGCCAGCAGTCCGGACAGAGAGATACACAATGAGCAGTTCTTC
TRBJ2-1,TRBD1,TRBV7-9,NA,CASSGDSNEQFF,TGTGCCAGCAGCGGGGACAGCAATGAGCAGTTCTTC